What follows is one T cell receptor (beta chain) and its context. Its cognate antigen is unknown. V shed 6 bases and J shed 4 bases, with 15 bases lying between them. The CDR3 has 14 amino acids. Germline assignment: CDR1 MDHEN and CDR2 SYDVKM. This sample is part of a study of OX40 agonist ivuxolimab in advanced cancers. Whole-study context: With a range of roughly 20 to 80, age averaged roughly 60 years, and around 83% were male. Findings and caveats of the study: Some patients who did not respond also had low normalized T-cell clonal expansion.

Assay: immunoSEQ multiplex PCR; the TCRdb copy retains only in-frame clones and omits some. This table has 35,000 to 45,000 clones, 80% to 90% appearing once. The sample was CD4+ or CD8+ T cells sorted from blood, taken in a trial of the OX40 agonist ivuxolimab. The receptor's source is an adult with an advanced solid tumor such as melanoma, head and neck, liver or kidney cancer. The V gene is TRBV28, the J gene TRBJ1-2, with D unresolved. CDR3: CASSPDAPLYGYTF. The DNA of the CDR3 is TGTGCCAGCAGCCCAGACGCACCTCTCTATGGCTACACCTTC.